This note documents a single T cell receptor (beta chain) sequence. What it binds is unknown. The CDR3 runs to 15 residues. Trimming at V came to 1 base and at J to 7 bases, leaving 7 bases not matched to a gene. Germline CDR1 SGHDT, CDR2 YYEEEE. The data stem from a study of cytomegalovirus exposure and HLA in healthy donors. Study conclusions and caveats: Most TCR sequences showed up rarely, but some public TCRs showed up in many donors. A later analysis linked a missense DCLRE1C variant to TCR beta V- and J-gene trimming. Association with HLA alleles at 0.05 false discovery rate was found for around 17,000 TCR beta sequences in a later analysis.

The PCR was carried out with 60 Vbeta primers and 13 Jbeta primers. Clones were sequenced by immunoSEQ multiplex PCR, and TCRdb holds only the in-frame ones, with some missing. The table records 150,000 to 200,000 clones, more than 70% of them present only once. This receptor was taken from a man aged 40-55 years in good health and CMV-seropositive. The chain recombines TRBV5-6 with TRBJ2-1, with 8 bases aligning to TRBD2. Sample: PBMCs. CDR3 sequence (DNA): TGTGCCAGCAGCTTGTTTCAAGCGGGAGTGAATGAGCAGTTCTTC. Residues: CASSLFQAGVNEQFF.